This TCR beta chain is from a study of OX40 agonist ivuxolimab in advanced cancers. About the research overall: Dose-escalation subjects each had hepatocellular carcinoma, melanoma, renal cell or head and neck cancer.

Assay used: immunoSEQ multiplex PCR; TCRdb lists only in-frame clones, some missing. The sample carries approximately 68,000 clones, about four fifths recorded once. Germline assignment: CDR1 MNHNY and CDR2 SVGAGI (reference sequence). With 7 bases removed from V and 6 bases from J, the gap between germline ends came to 6 bases. The CDR3 sequence is 11 residues long. The material sequenced was CD4+ or CD8+ T cells sorted from blood, taken in a trial of the OX40 agonist ivuxolimab. This sequence joins TRBV6-6 and TRBJ2-2; D remains unclear. The sequence was collected from an adult with an advanced solid tumor such as melanoma, head and neck, liver or kidney cancer. Here the CDR3 reads CASNSPGELFF. The CDR3 DNA follows: TGTGCCAGCAATTCTCCCGGGGAGCTGTTTTTT.